Below are 32 T cell receptor beta chains sequenced from a single sample in a study of cytomegalovirus exposure and HLA in healthy donors. Profiled with immunoSEQ multiplex PCR; TCRdb holds only in-frame clones, not every one. The repertoire holds roughly 67,000 clones, with about 89% as singletons. The material sequenced was PBMCs. These receptors were obtained from a man between 18 and 35 years old in good health and CMV-seronegative.

The gene calls are TRBV2 and TRBJ1-1; 7 bases line up with TRBD1. The germline CDR1 and CDR2 sequences are SNHLY and FYNNEI. With V trimmed by 4 bases and J by 4 bases, 3 bases remained unmatched. The CDR3 contains 13 residues. This CDR3 reads CASSGQGGTEAFF. CDR3 bases: TGTGCCAGCAGTGGACAGGGAGGCACTGAAGCTTTCTTT.

This chain uses TRBV2 with TRBJ2-7; 9 bases agree with TRBD1. The CDR3 has 16 amino acids. V was pared by 6 bases and J by 2 bases, with 11 bases of the junction left unmatched. Germline-derived CDR1 and CDR2 are SNHLY and FYNNEI. Written as DNA, the CDR3 is TGTGCCAGCAGAGCATCCCGGGGACAGGGCCCCTACGAGCAGTACTTC. It specifies CASRASRGQGPYEQYF.

The rearrangement links TRBV28 to TRBJ2-2; D gene uncertain. Deletions cut 3 bases from V and 7 bases from J, with 6 bases between. Germline V gene sequence: CDR1 MDHEN, CDR2 SYDVKM. The CDR3 length is 12 residues. The CDR3 loop reads CASSLPGGELFF. Written as DNA, the CDR3 is TGTGCCAGCAGTTTGCCCGGCGGGGAGCTGTTTTTT.

The chain employs TRBV9 and TRBJ1-1, with a possible D match to TRBD1 (6 bases). The V gene lost 1 base and the J gene lost 4 bases, with 17 bases spanning the gap. This CDR3 is built from 16 residues. Per the germline V gene, CDR1 is SGDLS and CDR2 is YYNGEE. CDR3 nucleotide sequence: TGTGCCAGCAGCGTACTAGCCGGGGGGCATAGCACTGAAGCTTTCTTT. This encodes CASSVLAGGHSTEAFF.

This clone was seen a handful of times. This chain connects TRBV6-1 to TRBJ2-5, with 10 nucleotides matching TRBD2. From germline, CDR1 is MNHNS and CDR2 SASEGT. The length of the CDR3 is 15 residues. V lost 8 bases to trimming and J lost 5 bases; unmatched junction nucleotides: 11. CDR3 nucleotide sequence: TGTGCCAGCTCGGCGCTAGCGGGAGCCCTGGAGACCCAGTACTTC. This sequence encodes CASSALAGALETQYF.

In this sample, this clone turned up a few times. The J gene is TRBJ2-7, the V gene TRBV7-3, with D possibly being TRBD1 (6 bases). This CDR3 is built from 15 residues. Trimming took off 2 bases at V and 1 base at J, with 12 bases between the two ends. From germline, CDR1 is SGHTA and CDR2 FQGTGA. The chain's CDR3 is CASSLQSGQSYEQYF. The DNA of the CDR3 is TGTGCCAGCAGCTTACAGTCCGGACAGTCCTACGAGCAGTACTTC.

This clone is medium-sized by share. The rearrangement joins TRBV14 to TRBJ2-1, with D maybe TRBD1 (6 bases). Germline V gene data show CDR1 as SGHDN and CDR2 as FVKESK. This CDR3 has 13 amino acids. The V end was cut by 3 bases, the J end by 9 bases, with 12 bases between. Here the CDR3 reads CASSQAGAGEQFF. As DNA, the CDR3 is TGTGCCAGCAGCCAGGCAGGGGCCGGTGAGCAGTTCTTC.

The chain is built from TRBV19 and TRBJ2-1; 9 bases align to TRBD1. This CDR3 has 15 residues. From germline, CDR1 is LNHDA and CDR2 SQIVND (reference sequence). Losses at the gene ends were 5 bases for V and 8 bases for J; bases not matched to a gene: 10. In nucleotides, the CDR3 is TGTGCCAGTAGTCCCTCGGTGGGGACAGGGTATGAGCAGTTCTTC. Translating gives CASSPSVGTGYEQFF.

In its sample, this clone was seen a few times. The gene calls are TRBV28 and TRBJ2-7, with a weak D call TRBD1 (5 bases). Trimming pared 1 base from V and 9 bases from J, leaving 10 bases between. CDR3 size: 12 residues. CDR1 and CDR2 (germline): MDHEN, SYDVKM. The CDR3 nucleotides are TGTGCCAGCAGTTTATATCGTCAGGGGCAGTACTTC. It codes for CASSLYRQGQYF.

The chain is built from TRBV7-2 and TRBJ2-1, with 8 positions matching TRBD1. This CDR3 is 13 amino acids long. The germline V gene has CDR1 SGHTA and CDR2 FQGNSA. Trimming at V came to 5 bases and at J to 7 bases, leaving 4 bases not matched to a gene. This CDR3 reads CASSPRTGNEQFF. The CDR3 DNA reads as TGTGCCAGCAGCCCACGGACAGGGAATGAGCAGTTCTTC.

The V gene is TRBV6-4, the J gene TRBJ2-7; TRBD2 matches 12 bases. CDR1 is MRHNA and CDR2 is SNTAGT in the germline V gene. This CDR3 comprises 15 residues. V dropped 10 bases and J dropped 2; count of bases not matched to a gene: 9. CDR3 sequence reads: CAIRSRLAGAYEQYF. CDR3 sequence (DNA): TGTGCCATAAGGTCCCGACTAGCGGGGGCCTACGAGCAGTACTTC.

The chain recombines TRBV18 with TRBJ2-6; 7 nucleotides match TRBD1. V lost 3 bases, J lost 0 bases, and 5 bases stayed unmatched. Germline assignment: CDR1 KGHSH and CDR2 LQKENI. CDR3 length: 17 residues. CDR3 region: CASSPPTGTSGANVLTF. As DNA, the CDR3 is TGTGCCAGCTCACCGCCGACAGGGACCTCTGGGGCCAACGTCCTGACTTTC.

The chain employs TRBV5-1 and TRBJ2-7, with 8 bases fitting TRBD1. This CDR3 has 14 residues. With V trimmed by 1 base and J by 3 bases, 3 bases remained unmatched. CDR1 and CDR2 from the germline V gene are SGHRS and YFSETQ. In DNA form, the CDR3 reads TGCGCCAGCAGCTTGTTCACAGGGGGCTACGAGCAGTACTTC. Residues: CASSLFTGGYEQYF.

The V gene is TRBV7-2, the J gene TRBJ1-3; 10 nucleotides line up with TRBD1. The CDR3 consists of 16 residues. J was trimmed by 4 bases and V by 0 bases; bases with no gene match: 3. Germline V gene data show CDR1 as SGHTA and CDR2 as FQGNSA. The CDR3 DNA follows: TGTGCCAGCAGCTTAGCGGGGACAGGGGCCGGAAACACCATATATTTT. Translating it yields CASSLAGTGAGNTIYF.

The chain recombines TRBV15 with TRBJ2-4, with 7 bases that match TRBD2. Germline assignment: CDR1 LNHNV and CDR2 YYDKDF (reference sequence). The V segment lost 4 bases and the J segment 0 bases; nucleotides outside the gene matches: 18. CDR3 size: 20 residues. The CDR3 loop is CATSKQIYGLGTLAKNIQYF. The CDR3 region has the DNA TGTGCCACCAGCAAACAAATATATGGACTAGGGACCTTAGCCAAAAACATTCAGTACTTC. The full variable domain, rest sourced from reference TRBV15 and TRBJ2-4, is DAMVIQNPRYQVTQFGKPVTLSCSQTLNHNVMYWYQQKSSQAPKLLFHYYDKDFNNEADTPDNFQSRRPNTSFCFLDIRSPGLGDTAMYLCATSKQIYGLGTLAKNIQYFGAGTRLSVL.

The chain is built from TRBV7-2 and TRBJ2-5; 16 positions agree with TRBD2. In germline, CDR1 is SGHTA, CDR2 FQGNSA. CDR3 length equals 18 residues. The trim removed 0 bases at V and 5 bases at J, leaving 6 bases unmatched. CDR3 in amino acids: CASSLAGLAGGPWETQYF. Written as DNA, the CDR3 is TGTGCCAGCAGCTTAGCGGGACTAGCGGGAGGGCCTTGGGAGACCCAGTACTTC.

The chain couples TRBV2 to TRBJ2-3, with no clear D. Germline-derived CDR1 and CDR2 are SNHLY and FYNNEI. Trimming stripped 2 bases from V and 6 bases from J, with 18 bases between. This CDR3 region has 16 residues. For the CDR3, the DNA is TGTGCCAGCAGTGAAAATGACCGTCCCAGGCCGGATACGCAGTATTTT. Translated: CASSENDRPRPDTQYF.

The chain has TRBV29-1 and TRBJ2-3; D gene ambiguous. Germline V gene sequence: CDR1 SQVTM, CDR2 ANQGSEA. V dropped 2 bases and J dropped 3 bases, with 6 bases sitting between them. There are 12 residues in the CDR3. CDR3 amino acids: CSVERQTDTQYF. The CDR3 DNA reads TGCAGCGTTGAACGCCAGACAGATACGCAGTATTTT.

The chain employs TRBV27 and TRBJ2-4; 8 bases map to TRBD1. Germline V gene data show CDR1 as MNHEY and CDR2 as SMNVEV (reference sequence). V was pared by 4 bases and J by 7 bases, with 9 bases of the junction left unmatched. The CDR3 has 15 amino acids. CDR3 loop: CASSYSGTGINIQYF. CDR3 nucleotide sequence: TGTGCCAGCAGTTATTCCGGGACAGGTATCAACATTCAGTACTTC.

The chain links TRBV4-2 to TRBJ2-7, with 9 positions matching TRBD1. The V gene's germline CDR1 is LGHNA and CDR2 YNFKEQ. The CDR3 is 16 residues long. The V gene end was trimmed by 1 base and the J gene end by 2 bases; junction bases not matched to a gene: 6. The CDR3 DNA reads as TGTGCCAGCAGCCAAGTCGGGACAGGGATCACCTACGAGCAGTACTTC. This translates into CASSQVGTGITYEQYF.

The J gene is TRBJ1-1, the V gene TRBV27; unclear D gene. The germline V and J ends were trimmed by 5 bases and 1 base, with 8 bases remaining between them. The germline V gene has CDR1 MNHEY and CDR2 SMNVEV (reference sequence). The CDR3 totals 13 residues. CDR3 region: CASSLKKNTEAFF. CDR3 nucleotide sequence: TGTGCCAGCAGTCTAAAGAAGAACACTGAAGCTTTCTTT.

The chain is built from TRBV28 and TRBJ1-1; D is possibly TRBD1 (5 bases). CDR3 length: 17 residues. Germline CDR1 reads MDHEN; CDR2 reads SYDVKM. V shed 6 bases and J shed 1 base, with 21 bases lying between them. CDR3 nucleotides: TGTGCCAGCAGGGGGGACCCCGGGGGGATGGGGAACACTGAAGCTTTCTTT. It encodes CASRGDPGGMGNTEAFF.

This chain joins TRBV29-1 and TRBJ1-1, with D unresolved. This CDR3 has 11 residues. The germline V gene encodes CDR1 SQVTM and CDR2 ANQGSEA. Between the trimmed V and J ends, which lost 4 bases and 4 bases, there was a span of 7 bases. This CDR3 is CSVGLATEAFF. DNA of the CDR3: TGCAGCGTTGGTTTAGCCACTGAAGCTTTCTTT. Full variable domain (remainder filled in from reference TRBV29-1 and TRBJ1-1): SAVISQKPSRDICQRGTSLTIQCQVDSQVTMMFWYRQQPGQSLTLIATANQGSEATYESGFVIDKFPISRPNLTFSTLTVSNMSPEDSSIYLCSVGLATEAFFGQGTRLTVV.

V gene TRBV7-2 combines with J gene TRBJ1-1, with a weak D call TRBD1 (6 bases). This CDR3 is built from 13 residues. The germline gives CDR1 SGHTA, CDR2 FQGNSA. V was trimmed by 6 bases and J by 1 base, leaving 9 bases between them. The CDR3 loop reads CASRAQGNTEAFF. CDR3 sequence (DNA): TGTGCCAGCAGGGCACAGGGGAACACTGAAGCTTTCTTT.

This clone has just one count. The J gene is TRBJ1-1, the V gene TRBV9; D remains unclear. This CDR3 has 13 residues. Trimming removed 0 bases at V and 4 bases at J, with 7 bases between. The germline V gene has CDR1 SGDLS and CDR2 YYNGEE. CDR3 protein: CASSVGAGTEAFF. In DNA form, the CDR3 reads TGTGCCAGCAGCGTAGGGGCGGGCACTGAAGCTTTCTTT. Using reference TRBV9 and TRBJ1-1 for the parts outside the CDR3, the full variable domain is DSGVTQTPKHLITATGQRVTLRCSPRSGDLSVYWYQQSLDQGLQFLIQYYNGEERAKGNILERFSAQQFPDLHSELNLSSLELGDSALYFCASSVGAGTEAFFGQGTRLTVV.

The V gene is TRBV27, the J gene TRBJ2-7; possibly TRBD2 for D (5 bases). This CDR3 has 14 residues. Germline V gene lookup returns CDR1 MNHEY and CDR2 SMNVEV (reference sequence). V lost 6 bases, J lost 2 bases, and 14 bases lay in between. The CDR3 protein is CASRVGGPAYEQYF. As DNA, the CDR3 is TGTGCCAGCAGGGTGGGCGGGCCCGCCTACGAGCAGTACTTC.

This chain uses TRBV6-6 with TRBJ1-3; D perhaps matches TRBD1 (5 bases). Germline CDR1 reads MNHNY; CDR2 reads SVGAGI (reference sequence). This CDR3 comprises 16 residues. Trimming pared 5 bases from V and 3 bases from J, leaving 17 bases between. CDR3 DNA: TGTGCCAGCAGTACCCCGGCGGGGGGGGGTGGAAACACCATATATTTT. This gives the protein CASSTPAGGGGNTIYF.

The chain combines TRBV6-6 with TRBJ2-1; D perhaps matches TRBD1 (5 bases). Germline V gives CDR1 MNHNY, CDR2 SVGAGI (reference sequence). This CDR3 region has 14 residues. Between the trimmed V and J ends, which lost 0 bases and 3 bases, there was a span of 6 bases. CDR3 protein: CASSYSRVYNEQFF. As DNA, the CDR3 is TGTGCCAGCAGTTACTCCAGGGTCTACAATGAGCAGTTCTTC.

J is TRBJ2-3 and V is TRBV11-3, with D possibly matching TRBD1 (5 bases). The V gene lost 1 base and the J gene lost 2 bases, with 16 bases spanning the gap. CDR3 length: 17 residues. CDR1 is SGHNT and CDR2 is YENEEA in the germline V gene. Here the CDR3 reads CASSLGQTVGPTDTQYF. The DNA of the CDR3 is TGTGCCAGCAGCTTAGGACAGACAGTTGGACCCACAGATACGCAGTATTTT. Filled out from reference TRBV11-3 and TRBJ2-3, the complete variable domain reads EAGVVQSPRYKIIEKKQPVAFWCNPISGHNTLYWYLQNLGQGPELLIRYENEEAVDDSQLPKDRFSAERLKGVDSTLKIQPAELGDSAVYLCASSLGQTVGPTDTQYFGPGTRLTVL.

The chain uses TRBV19 and TRBJ1-1; 9 nucleotides match TRBD1. V dropped 4 bases and J dropped 6; count of bases not matched to a gene: 9. The CDR3 runs to 15 residues. CDR1 and CDR2 (germline): LNHDA, SQIVND (reference sequence). As DNA, the CDR3 is TGTGCCAGTAGTAACCCTACAGGGGGCTTTCCTGAAGCTTTCTTT. It yields the protein CASSNPTGGFPEAFF.

This clone is medium-sized in the sample. The genes are TRBV19 and TRBJ2-2; possible D gene TRBD2, 6 bases. Per the germline V gene, CDR1 is LNHDA and CDR2 is SQIVND (reference sequence). This CDR3 has 12 residues. The germline V and J ends were trimmed by 9 bases and 5 bases, with 10 bases remaining between them. As DNA, the CDR3 is TGTGCCAGCCCGGGGGTTACCGGGGAGCTGTTTTTT. Its protein product is CASPGVTGELFF.

The rearrangement links TRBV2 to TRBJ2-3; 10 positions agree with TRBD2. CDR1 SNHLY and CDR2 FYNNEI come from the germline V gene. Losses at the gene ends were 6 bases for V and 4 bases for J; bases not matched to a gene: 4. The CDR3 sequence is 14 residues long. CDR3 sequence reads: CASRKREGPDTQYF. The CDR3 nucleotides read TGTGCCAGCAGAAAGCGGGAGGGCCCAGATACGCAGTATTTT.